The clone carrying this T cell receptor (beta chain) was seen repeatedly, ten times or more. This entry is derived from a study of T-cell reconstitution after alpha-beta-depleted transplantation in children. Unique molecular identifiers were incorporated during preparation of the TCRbeta library. Via MiXCR, TCRdb re-called the PCR reads, giving one row per CDR3 protein. The table shows under 350,000 distinct CDR3 sequences, with around 9.6% occurring only once. Germline CDR1 is SEHNR and CDR2 is FQNEAQ (reference sequence). V dropped 4 bases and J dropped 3 bases, with 6 bases sitting between them. There are 12 residues in the CDR3.

The source of this sequence is a human donor who donated a stem cell graft to a child with SCID. Here the sequenced sample was PBMCs from the stem cell graft donor, taken from the stem cell graft. The genes are TRBV7-9 and TRBJ2-5; D is ambiguous. CDR3 nucleotide sequence: TGTGCCAGCAGCTCGACCGAAGAGACCCAGTACTTC. It codes for CASSSTEETQYF.